This T cell receptor (beta chain) was obtained from a study of shared clonotypes between healthy human individuals. Each subset's genomic DNA was shared equally among a number of immunoSEQ plates. This table comes from immunoSEQ multiplex PCR, and its TCRdb copy is limited to in-frame clones, with some not included. Of approximately 740,000 clones listed, approximately 74% are singletons. The sequence was obtained from a woman in her twenties or thirties in good health. Sequenced: memory CD4+ T cells sorted from blood. Documented subset: CD45RA-negative fraction.

The CDR3 region has the DNA TGCGCCAGCAGCACCGGGACTAGCGGCGGCAATGAGCAGTTCTTC. Translated, it gives CASSTGTSGGNEQFF. The V and J genes are TRBV5-1 and TRBJ2-1; 11 bases align to TRBD2. The junction had 6 bases not matched to a gene; V was cut back by 4 bases and J by 6 bases. In germline, CDR1 is SGHRS, CDR2 YFSETQ. The CDR3 loop spans 15 amino acids.